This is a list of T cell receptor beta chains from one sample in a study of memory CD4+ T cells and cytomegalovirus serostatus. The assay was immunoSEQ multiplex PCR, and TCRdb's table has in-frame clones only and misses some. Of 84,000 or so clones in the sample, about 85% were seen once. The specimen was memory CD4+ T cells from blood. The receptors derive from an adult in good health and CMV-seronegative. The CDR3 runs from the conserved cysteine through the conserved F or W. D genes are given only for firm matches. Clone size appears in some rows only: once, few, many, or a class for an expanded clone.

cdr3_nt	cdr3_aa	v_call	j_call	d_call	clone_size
TGTGCCAGCAGCTTAAGATTTGGCGGGGGGGCCGAGACCGGGGAGCTGTTTTTT	CASSLRFGGGAETGELFF	TRBV7-3	TRBJ2-2	TRBD2	.
TGTGCCAGCAGCTTAAGGACAGGGGTAGGAGGCAATCAGCCCCAGCATTTT	CASSLRTGVGGNQPQHF	TRBV7-2	TRBJ1-5	TRBD1	.
TGTGCCAGTAGTATAGAAACGGGACGCCTAAATAGTGGAGCTTTCTTT	CASSIETGRLNSGAFF	TRBV19	TRBJ1-1	.	.
TGTGCCAGCAGCCGAACCGGGACAGGGGGCGCGGGGGGCTACACCTTC	CASSRTGTGGAGGYTF	TRBV7-2	TRBJ1-2	TRBD1	.
TGTGCCAGCAGCTCGGGACTAGCGGCATACGAGCAGTACTTC	CASSSGLAAYEQYF	TRBV7-2	TRBJ2-7	TRBD2	.
TGCAGCGGGACGACAGGGGGGAGTTCCCAAGAGACCCAGTACTTC	CSGTTGGSSQETQYF	TRBV29-1	TRBJ2-5	TRBD1	.
TGTGCCAGCAGCTTAAACCACCGGGACTACGAGCAGTACTTC	CASSLNHRDYEQYF	TRBV5-5	TRBJ2-7	.	few
TGTGCCAGCAGGTACGAGGGGGCCAAATACAATGAGCAGTTCTTC	CASRYEGAKYNEQFF	TRBV6-1	TRBJ2-1	TRBD1	.
TGTGCCAGCAGTCTTCACAGGGGTGTCGGGGAGCTGTTTTTT	CASSLHRGVGELFF	TRBV6-5	TRBJ2-2	TRBD1	.
TGCGCCAGCAAGGATCAGGCCTACGAGCAGTACTTC	CASKDQAYEQYF	TRBV10-2	TRBJ2-7	.	.
TGTGCCAGGTTAGAGGTTCCGGGGTCCGCACGGAATGGCTACACCTTC	CARLEVPGSARNGYTF	TRBV7-3	TRBJ1-2	.	.
TGTGCCAGCAGCGTAGGGGACAGGTTGGGCTACGAGCAGTACTTC	CASSVGDRLGYEQYF	TRBV9	TRBJ2-7	TRBD1	.
TGCGCCAGCTCTCGGACAGGGGTATTTGGAAACACCATATATTTT	CASSRTGVFGNTIYF	TRBV5-1	TRBJ1-3	TRBD1	.
TGTGCCAGCACGCTACTACCCTCCTACAATGAGCAGTTCTTC	CASTLLPSYNEQFF	TRBV2	TRBJ2-1	.	.
TGTGCCAGCAGTGAATATCCCGACAGGGAGGGTCAGCCCCAGCATTTT	CASSEYPDREGQPQHF	TRBV25-1	TRBJ1-5	TRBD1	.
TGCGCCAGCAGCTATGGGACAGGGGGCGTTGGCTACACCTTC	CASSYGTGGVGYTF	TRBV5-1	TRBJ1-2	TRBD1	.
TGCGCCAGCAGCCTGCAAGAGACCCAGTACTTC	CASSLQETQYF	TRBV5-1	TRBJ2-5	.	.
TGTGCCAGCACCCAGCGGGGCAGGGTATCCTATGAGCAGTACTTC	CASTQRGRVSYEQYF	TRBV7-8	TRBJ2-7	TRBD2	once
TGTGCTCTAGGGAGAGGGGGCGCCCGCGGCTACACCTTC	CALGRGGARGYTF	TRBV30	TRBJ1-2	TRBD1	.
TGTGCCAGCAGTTACATGGACAGGGGCTATGGCTACACCTTC	CASSYMDRGYGYTF	TRBV6-5	TRBJ1-2	TRBD1	.
TGTGCCAGCAGTTTAATGTGGGGTAAGGATGAGCAGTTCTTC	CASSLMWGKDEQFF	TRBV27	TRBJ2-1	.	once
TGTGCCAGCAGAGACGGGACAGGGGGCACTGAAGCTTTCTTT	CASRDGTGGTEAFF	TRBV6-5	TRBJ1-1	TRBD1	once
TGTGCCAGCAGCTTGAACGGACAGTTAGGCTCTAACTATGGCTACACCTTC	CASSLNGQLGSNYGYTF	TRBV7-2	TRBJ1-2	.	.
TGTGCCAGCAGCCCGCCGGGAAGGTCGAATGAGCAGTTCTTC	CASSPPGRSNEQFF	TRBV7-8	TRBJ2-1	.	.
TGCGCCAGCAGCTTATGGGGGGGTGGCAATGAAAAACTGTTTTTT	CASSLWGGGNEKLFF	TRBV5-1	TRBJ1-4	.	few
TGTGCCAGTAGAGAAGGGACAGGAAATCAGCCCCAGCATTTT	CASREGTGNQPQHF	TRBV19	TRBJ1-5	TRBD1	.
TGTGCCAGCTCACCTTCGGGAGGAGATACGCAGTATTTT	CASSPSGGDTQYF	TRBV18	TRBJ2-3	TRBD2	.
TGTGCCTGCAGCTACAGGGGTGAGTCCTACAATGAGCAGTTCTTC	CACSYRGESYNEQFF	TRBV30	TRBJ2-1	TRBD1	.
TGTGCCAGCAGCTTAGGAGGGCTTCTTGGCTACGAGCAGTACTTC	CASSLGGLLGYEQYF	TRBV11-3	TRBJ2-7	.	.
TGTGCCAGCAGTAAAGGGACAGGGGACAATCAGCCCCAGCATTTT	CASSKGTGDNQPQHF	TRBV2	TRBJ1-5	TRBD1	once
TGTGCCAGCAATATTGACAGGGTTGGCTACACCTTC	CASNIDRVGYTF	TRBV2	TRBJ1-2	TRBD1	.
TGTGCCAGCAGTTTTGAGGGGGGGCTCACAGATACGCAGTATTTT	CASSFEGGLTDTQYF	TRBV7-3	TRBJ2-3	.	.
TGTGCCAGCAGTGCCTCCCAACGGGTTGGAAACACCATATATTTT	CASSASQRVGNTIYF	TRBV28	TRBJ1-3	.	.
TGTGCCAGCAGTTACGGACAGGTTGAAGCTTTCTTT	CASSYGQVEAFF	TRBV6-6	TRBJ1-1	TRBD1	.
TGTGCCAGCAGCTTAGGCCAGGGGGAGGGCTACACCTTC	CASSLGQGEGYTF	TRBV7-2	TRBJ1-2	TRBD1	many
TGCGCCAGCAGCAGCGGACTAGCCACAGATACGCAGTATTTT	CASSSGLATDTQYF	TRBV5-1	TRBJ2-3	TRBD2	.
TGTGCCGCTAGGGACAGGGTCTTCGAGAACACTGAAGCTTTCTTT	CAARDRVFENTEAFF	TRBV19	TRBJ1-1	TRBD1	.
TGTGCCAGCAGCTTAGATGGGACAGGGATTGGGTACGAGCAGTACTTC	CASSLDGTGIGYEQYF	TRBV7-2	TRBJ2-7	TRBD1	.
TGTGCCAGCAGCCACGGGACAGAGGCCTACAATGAGCAGTTCTTC	CASSHGTEAYNEQFF	TRBV7-3	TRBJ2-1	TRBD1	once
TGTGCCAGCAGTGAGGACACCATGAACACTGAAGCTTTCTTT	CASSEDTMNTEAFF	TRBV2	TRBJ1-1	.	.
TGTGCCAGCTCGCACGACAGGGGGCTTGGAAACACCATATATTTT	CASSHDRGLGNTIYF	TRBV18	TRBJ1-3	TRBD1	.
TGTGCCAGCAGTGAATCGGGGGGCTACACCTTC	CASSESGGYTF	TRBV25-1	TRBJ1-2	.	.
TGTGCCAGCAGCTTAGCGCCTAGCGGGGGAGGAACAGATACGCAGTATTTT	CASSLAPSGGGTDTQYF	TRBV7-2	TRBJ2-3	TRBD2	few
TGTGCCAGCAGCTTAGGGGACAGGGGGCGCGAGGATACGCAGTATTTT	CASSLGDRGREDTQYF	TRBV7-9	TRBJ2-3	TRBD1	.
TGTGCCAGCACCACTGTGAGGGACACTGAAGCTTTCTTT	CASTTVRDTEAFF	TRBV6-6	TRBJ1-1	.	.
TGTGCCTGGAGGCCCATATCAGAAAACACTGAAGCTTTCTTT	CAWRPISENTEAFF	TRBV30	TRBJ1-1	.	.
TGTGCCAGCACCACCGCTAGCGGGGCCAACGTCCTGACTTTC	CASTTASGANVLTF	TRBV9	TRBJ2-6	.	.
TGTGCCAGCAGGAACCAGGGGACCTACGAGCAGTACTTC	CASRNQGTYEQYF	TRBV6-5	TRBJ2-7	.	.